Following are 17 T cell receptor beta chains from one sample sequenced in a study of blood T cell repertoires in COVID-19. Sequencing used immunoSEQ multiplex PCR; TCRdb keeps in-frame clones, though not all of them. The table has more than 200,000 clones, less than 85% seen once. The sequenced material came from peripheral blood. The receptors were gathered from a woman of 80 years or more with active or convalescent COVID-19.

The rearrangement uses TRBV4-2 and TRBJ2-7; TRBD1 agrees at 7 bases. V shed 3 bases and J 0 bases; nucleotides not matched to a gene: 5. CDR1 LGHNA and CDR2 YNFKEQ come from the germline V gene. The CDR3 sequence is 15 residues long. The CDR3 protein is CASSQTTGSSYEQYF. The CDR3 coding sequence is TGTGCCAGCAGCCAGACGACAGGGAGCTCCTACGAGCAGTACTTC.

DNA for the CDR3: TGTGCCAGCAGCTTAGGACTAGCGGGGGAAAGCACAGATACGCAGTATTTT. Its protein is CASSLGLAGESTDTQYF. The genes are TRBV7-2 and TRBJ2-3; TRBD2 aligns across 12 bases. The CDR3 has 17 amino acids. Germline V gives CDR1 SGHTA, CDR2 FQGNSA. Trimming cost V 1 base and J 0 bases; bases outside gene matches: 2.

A few counts support this clone. This chain joins TRBV11-1 and TRBJ1-2; 9 bases match TRBD1. CDR3 size: 13 residues. With 5 bases clipped from V and 7 bases from J, the junction kept 5 bases outside the gene matches. Germline V gives CDR1 SGHAT, CDR2 FQDESV (reference sequence). CDR3 DNA sequence: TGTGCCAGCAGCCCCGACAGGGGGAGTGGCTACACCTTC. Its protein product is CASSPDRGSGYTF.

This chain connects TRBV6-5 to TRBJ1-2; 7 nucleotides match TRBD1. V lost 6 bases and J lost 2; bases outside the gene matches: 9. Looked up from germline, CDR1 is MNHEY and CDR2 is SVGAGI. The CDR3 is 15 residues long. CDR3 nucleotides: TGTGCCAGCAGACTTACCGGGACAGAAAACTATGGCTACACCTTC. Protein sequence: CASRLTGTENYGYTF.

V and J are TRBV29-1 and TRBJ2-2; a weak D match, TRBD1 (5 bases). The germline CDR1 and CDR2 sequences are SQVTM and ANQGSEA. This CDR3 has 14 amino acids. The V end lost 5 bases, the J end lost 2 bases, and 12 bases lay between the germline ends. CDR3 residues: CSVQGQTNTGELFF. The CDR3 DNA reads TGCAGCGTTCAGGGCCAGACCAACACCGGGGAGCTGTTTTTT.

The chain uses TRBV5-1 and TRBJ2-3; 11 bases line up with TRBD1. The CDR3 is 14 residues long. V was clipped by 3 bases and J by 5 bases; unmatched bases: 2. Germline V gene sequence: CDR1 SGHRS, CDR2 YFSETQ. CDR3: CASSSGTGGDTQYF. For the CDR3, the DNA is TGCGCCAGCAGCTCCGGGACAGGGGGAGATACGCAGTATTTT.

The rearrangement uses TRBV2 and TRBJ1-1, with D uncertain. V lost 0 bases and J lost 8, with 7 bases in between. Germline values: CDR1 SNHLY, CDR2 FYNNEI. The CDR3 spans 12 residues. CDR3 DNA sequence: TGTGCCAGCAGTGAAGCGCGGCAGGAAGCTTTCTTT. It codes for CASSEARQEAFF.

V gene TRBV30 combines with J gene TRBJ2-2, with D perhaps matching TRBD1 (5 bases). This CDR3 comprises 13 residues. The germline CDR1 and CDR2 sequences are GTSNPN and SVGIG (reference sequence). Trimming cost V 4 bases and J 1 base, with 7 bases left between them. As DNA, the CDR3 is TGTGCCTGGAATGGACAGAACACCGGGGAGCTGTTTTTT. Translating gives CAWNGQNTGELFF.

CDR3 protein: CASSRTGTKTAAFF. The CDR3 DNA is TGTGCCAGCAGTCGGACCGGGACAAAGACTGCGGCTTTCTTT. The chain uses TRBV6-5 and TRBJ1-1, with D possibly matching TRBD1 (6 bases). Germline V gene lookup returns CDR1 MNHEY and CDR2 SVGAGI. The CDR3 extends over 14 amino acids. V lost 5 bases to trimming and J lost 11 bases, with 21 bases between them.

The chain recombines TRBV28 with TRBJ1-5; 9 bases are shared with TRBD1. Germline assignment: CDR1 MDHEN and CDR2 SYDVKM. The CDR3 sequence is 17 residues long. V dropped 2 bases and J dropped 5; count of bases not matched to a gene: 10. CDR3 in DNA: TGTGCCAGCAGTTTAATGGGACAGGGTGTTATCGATCAGCCCCAGCATTTT. Translating gives CASSLMGQGVIDQPQHF.

The chain has TRBV7-9 and TRBJ1-2; a possible D gene is TRBD1 (6 bases). V lost 5 bases, J lost 6 bases, and 13 bases lay in between. CDR3 length: 13 amino acids. CDR1 SEHNR and CDR2 FQNEAQ come from the germline V gene (reference sequence). The CDR3 region is CASSRTVGDGYTF. The DNA for the CDR3 is TGTGCCAGCAGCCGGACAGTCGGAGATGGCTACACCTTC.

The chain joins TRBV6-5 to TRBJ2-1; TRBD2 matches at 11 bases. The V gene end was trimmed by 6 bases and the J gene end by 15 bases; junction bases not matched to a gene: 7. The CDR3 covers 12 residues. Germline-derived CDR1 and CDR2 are MNHEY and SVGAGI. The CDR3 DNA reads as TGTGCCAGCAGCCAGACTAGCGGGGTACTGTTCTTC. This sequence encodes CASSQTSGVLFF.

The J gene is TRBJ2-7, the V gene TRBV4-1, with D perhaps TRBD2 (5 bases). Trimming shortened V by 1 base and J by 2 bases, and 15 bases separated the two germline ends. The CDR3 sequence is 16 residues long. From germline, CDR1 is MGHRA and CDR2 YSYEKL. CDR3 bases: TGCGCCAGCAGCCAAGCCTCCCCCGACGGGGCCTACGAGCAGTACTTC. Translation: CASSQASPDGAYEQYF.

The chain joins TRBV18 to TRBJ2-1; 7 bases are a match to TRBD2. The V and J ends lost 3 bases and 7 bases, in that order; junction bases with no gene match: 9. Per the germline V gene, CDR1 is KGHSH and CDR2 is LQKENI. This CDR3 comprises 15 residues. The CDR3 DNA reads TGTGCCAGCTCACCCGCGGGAGATCCCATGAATGAGCAGTTCTTC. Translation gives CASSPAGDPMNEQFF.

The V call is TRBV28, the J call TRBJ2-5; 8 bases line up with TRBD1. V shed 7 bases and J 7 bases; nucleotides not matched to a gene: 11. This CDR3 is 14 amino acids long. Germline CDR1 is MDHEN and CDR2 is SYDVKM. The CDR3: CASTHPGGARTQYF. The CDR3 nucleotides read TGTGCCAGCACCCATCCAGGGGGCGCCCGGACCCAGTACTTC.

The V and J genes are TRBV5-1 and TRBJ2-7, with 7 nucleotides matching TRBD1. The V gene end was trimmed by 1 base and the J gene end by 0 bases; junction bases not matched to a gene: 10. The CDR3 covers 17 residues. CDR1 SGHRS and CDR2 YFSETQ come from the germline V gene. CDR3 amino acids: CASSLKLGTVASYEQYF. The CDR3 DNA reads as TGCGCCAGCAGCTTGAAACTCGGGACAGTCGCCTCCTACGAGCAGTACTTC. The whole variable domain, filled in from reference TRBV5-1 and TRBJ2-7, reads KAGVTQTPRYLIKTRGQQVTLSCSPISGHRSVSWYQQTPGQGLQFLFEYFSETQRNKGNFPGRFSGRQFSNSRSEMNVSTLELGDSALYLCASSLKLGTVASYEQYFGPGTRLTVT.

The chain recombines TRBV27 with TRBJ2-6; D not certain. CDR3 length: 16 amino acids. V lost 3 bases, J lost 4 bases, and 13 bases lay in between. Germline V gene lookup returns CDR1 MNHEY and CDR2 SMNVEV (reference sequence). The CDR3: CASSFELRRGANVLTF. CDR3 sequence (DNA): TGTGCCAGCAGTTTTGAGTTGAGGCGGGGGGCCAACGTCCTGACTTTC.